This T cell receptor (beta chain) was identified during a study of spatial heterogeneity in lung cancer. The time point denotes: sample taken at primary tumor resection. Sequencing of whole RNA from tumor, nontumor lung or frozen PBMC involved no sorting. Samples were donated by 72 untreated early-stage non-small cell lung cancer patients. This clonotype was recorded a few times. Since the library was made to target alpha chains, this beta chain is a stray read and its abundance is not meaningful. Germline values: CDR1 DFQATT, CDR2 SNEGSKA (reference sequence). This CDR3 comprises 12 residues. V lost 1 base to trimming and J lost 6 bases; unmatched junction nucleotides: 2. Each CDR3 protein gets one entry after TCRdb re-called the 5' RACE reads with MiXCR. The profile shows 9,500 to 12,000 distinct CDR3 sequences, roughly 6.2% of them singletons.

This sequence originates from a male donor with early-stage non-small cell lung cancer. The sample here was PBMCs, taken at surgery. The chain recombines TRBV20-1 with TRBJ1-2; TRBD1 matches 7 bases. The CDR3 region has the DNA TGCAGTGCTAGAGTAGGGGGCGATGGCTACACCTTC. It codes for CSARVGGDGYTF.